A single sample is the source of the 11 T cell receptor beta chains below, sequenced in a study of cytomegalovirus exposure and HLA in healthy donors (TCRdb year 2017). Receptors were amplified or captured by the immunoSEQ multiplex PCR assay. The multiplex PCR relied on a mix of 60 forward primers for TCR Vbeta segments and 13 reverse primers for TCR Jbeta segments. The table was pulled from immuneACCESS by TCRdb, which kept in-frame rearrangements only. Such tables lose some clones; where checked, under half of the loss comes from unresolved V genes, and the rest has no known cause. The table for this sample shows about 52,000 clones. Of the sample, 9% to 15% is held by the ten largest clones. The sample taken for sequencing was PBMCs. Every receptor here comes from an older woman in good health and CMV-seropositive.

The rearrangement links TRBV7-9 to TRBJ1-4; perhaps TRBD1 as D (5 bases). Trimming removed 2 bases at V and 5 bases at J, with 15 bases between. Germline V CDR1 and CDR2: SEHNR, FQNEAQ (reference sequence). The CDR3 consists of 16 residues. CDR3 DNA: TGTGCCAGCAGCTTAAGTCCCGTAGCAGGGAATGAAAAACTGTTTTTT. Residues: CASSLSPVAGNEKLFF.

This chain links TRBV2 with TRBJ1-4; 7 positions agree with TRBD1. This CDR3 spans 13 amino acids. V was pared by 0 bases and J by 13 bases, with 5 bases of the junction left unmatched. CDR1 and CDR2 from the germline V gene are SNHLY and FYNNEI. The CDR3 DNA reads as TGTGCCAGCAGTGAAGCTGGGTCAGGGGGACTGTTTTTT. Protein product: CASSEAGSGGLFF.

V is TRBV5-1 and J is TRBJ1-5, with a possible D match to TRBD1 (6 bases). V lost 0 bases and J lost 5, with 9 bases in between. The CDR3 has 14 amino acids. The germline CDR1 and CDR2 sequences are SGHRS and YFSETQ. In DNA, the CDR3 is TGCGCCAGCAGCTTGGCGGCAGGGGATCAGCCCCAGCATTTT. Translated, it gives CASSLAAGDQPQHF.

This sequence joins TRBV6-5 and TRBJ1-5, with TRBD1 matching 10 bases. The CDR3 is made up of 14 amino acids. Germline V gene data show CDR1 as MNHEY and CDR2 as SVGAGI. V lost 9 bases and J lost 1; bases outside the gene matches: 3. The CDR3 DNA is TGTGCCAGGGGACAGGGGACAAGCAATCAGCCCCAGCATTTT. It translates to CARGQGTSNQPQHF.

This chain connects TRBV5-1 to TRBJ1-1; D is ambiguous. This CDR3 spans 13 amino acids. Looked up from germline, CDR1 is SGHRS and CDR2 is YFSETQ. The germline V and J ends were trimmed by 0 bases and 0 bases, with 3 bases remaining between them. The CDR3 loop is CASSLAVNTEAFF. The CDR3 bases are TGCGCCAGCAGCTTGGCCGTGAACACTGAAGCTTTCTTT.

The chain's CDR3 is CASSSNGQGAYEQYF. The CDR3 DNA reads as TGTGCCAGCAGCTCGAACGGACAGGGCGCCTACGAGCAGTACTTC. This chain connects TRBV28 to TRBJ2-7; 8 positions match TRBD1. Looked up from germline, CDR1 is MDHEN and CDR2 is SYDVKM. J gave up 2 bases and V 6 bases, and 9 bases lay outside the gene matches. The CDR3 runs 15 residues.

The rearrangement links TRBV2 to TRBJ2-7, with D maybe TRBD2 (6 bases). The V end lost 8 bases, the J end lost 6 bases, and 17 bases lay between the germline ends. The CDR3 has 13 residues. The germline V gene encodes CDR1 SNHLY and CDR2 FYNNEI. CDR3 sequence reads: CASGGTRGIEQYF. The CDR3 nucleotides are TGTGCCAGCGGCGGGACCCGCGGGATCGAGCAGTACTTC.

The CDR3 bases are TGTGCCAGTGACGACAGTGGCTACAATGAGCAGTTCTTC. Translated: CASDDSGYNEQFF. The chain uses TRBV19 and TRBJ2-1; D may be TRBD1 (5 bases). The germline V gene has CDR1 LNHDA and CDR2 SQIVND (reference sequence). The CDR3 covers 13 residues. With 8 bases removed from V and 3 bases from J, the gap between germline ends came to 11 bases. Combining the CDR3 with reference TRBV19 and TRBJ2-1 gives the whole variable domain DGGITQSPKYLFRKEGQNVTLSCEQNLNHDAMYWYRQDPGQGLRLIYYSQIVNDFQKGDIAEGYSVSREKKESFPLTVTSAQKNPTAFYLCASDDSGYNEQFFGPGTRLTVL.

The gene calls are TRBV5-1 and TRBJ1-1; D unresolved. V was pared by 2 bases and J by 0 bases, with 11 bases between. Germline-derived CDR1 and CDR2 are SGHRS and YFSETQ. The CDR3 length is 15 residues. The CDR3 region is CASSFVSTLNTEAFF. The CDR3 region has the DNA TGCGCCAGCAGCTTTGTAAGCACCTTGAACACTGAAGCTTTCTTT.

The chain couples TRBV10-1 to TRBJ2-1; maybe TRBD1 (6 bases). There are 14 residues in the CDR3. Trimming left V 0 bases short and J 5 bases short, with 8 bases between. CDR1 and CDR2 from the germline V gene are WNHNN and SYGVQD (reference sequence). CDR3 coding DNA: TGCGCCAGCAGTGAGTCGACAGGTGACAATGAGCAGTTCTTC. Amino acids: CASSESTGDNEQFF.

This chain links TRBV19 with TRBJ2-1, with D possibly matching TRBD2 (6 bases). The germline gives CDR1 LNHDA, CDR2 SQIVND (reference sequence). The CDR3 sequence is 15 residues long. V was pared by 4 bases and J by 8 bases, with 18 bases between. CDR3 residues: CASSSLEIGRYEQFF. For the CDR3, the DNA is TGTGCCAGTAGTAGCCTTGAGATAGGGAGGTATGAGCAGTTCTTC.